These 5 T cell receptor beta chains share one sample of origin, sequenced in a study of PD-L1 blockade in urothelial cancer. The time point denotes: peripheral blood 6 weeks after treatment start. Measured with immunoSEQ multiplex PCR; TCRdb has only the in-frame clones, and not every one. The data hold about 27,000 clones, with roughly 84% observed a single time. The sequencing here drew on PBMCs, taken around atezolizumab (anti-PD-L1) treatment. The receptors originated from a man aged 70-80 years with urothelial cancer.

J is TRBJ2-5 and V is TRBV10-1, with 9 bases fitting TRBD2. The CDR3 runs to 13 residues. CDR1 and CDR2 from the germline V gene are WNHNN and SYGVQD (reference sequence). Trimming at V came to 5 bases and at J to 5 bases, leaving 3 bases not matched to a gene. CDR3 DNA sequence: TGCGCCAGCAGTTCTAGCGGGGAGGAGACCCAGTACTTC. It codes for CASSSSGEETQYF.

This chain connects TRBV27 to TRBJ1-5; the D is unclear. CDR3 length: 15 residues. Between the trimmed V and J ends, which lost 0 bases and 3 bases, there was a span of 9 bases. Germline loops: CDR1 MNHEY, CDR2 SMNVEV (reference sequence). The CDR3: CASSLSIQNNQPQHF. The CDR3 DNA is TGTGCCAGCAGTTTATCGATACAGAACAATCAGCCCCAGCATTTT.

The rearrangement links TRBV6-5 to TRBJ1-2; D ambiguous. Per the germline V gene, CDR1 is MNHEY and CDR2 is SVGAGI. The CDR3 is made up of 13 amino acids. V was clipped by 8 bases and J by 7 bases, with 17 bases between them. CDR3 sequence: CASLPRGPGGYTF. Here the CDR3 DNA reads TGTGCCAGCCTACCGAGAGGGCCCGGTGGCTACACCTTC.

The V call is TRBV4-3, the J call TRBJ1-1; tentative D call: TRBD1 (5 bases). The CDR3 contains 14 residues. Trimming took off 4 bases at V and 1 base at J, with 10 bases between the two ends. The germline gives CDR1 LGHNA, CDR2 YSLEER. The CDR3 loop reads CASSPTAQNTEAFF. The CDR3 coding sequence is TGCGCCAGCAGCCCGACAGCTCAGAACACTGAAGCTTTCTTT.

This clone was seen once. CDR3 loop: CASSQGIGSTDTQYF. CDR3 DNA: TGTGCCAGCAGTCAAGGCATCGGGTCCACAGATACGCAGTATTTT. The J gene is TRBJ2-3, the V gene TRBV6-5; D remains ambiguous. Trimming took 5 bases from V and 2 from J, leaving 14 bases between them. Germline V gene sequence: CDR1 MNHEY, CDR2 SVGAGI. The CDR3 is made up of 15 amino acids.